One sample yielded the 23 T cell receptor beta chains listed below, sequenced in a study of T cell repertoires in cytomegalovirus infection. From the reads, TCRdb called clonotypes with MiXCR, one entry per CDR3 protein. The repertoire consists of roughly 760,000 distinct CDR3 sequences, with roughly 36% occurring once and the leading ten covering 2.5% to 3.5%. The sequenced sample was PBMCs. The receptors shown here come from a human donor in good health (CMV status not recorded). Some clones in this sample may be carry-over from other donors' samples.

V gene TRBV19 combines with J gene TRBJ2-6, with D possibly being TRBD1 (6 bases). The ends were cut back, 3 bases at V and 4 bases at J, with 16 bases in the middle. Per the germline V gene, CDR1 is LNHDA and CDR2 is SQIVND (reference sequence). CDR3 length: 17 amino acids. CDR3 loop: CASSITAGVTGANVLTF. In DNA form, the CDR3 reads TGTGCCAGTAGTATCACCGCAGGGGTGACCGGGGCCAACGTCCTGACTTTC. Using reference TRBV19 and TRBJ2-6 for the parts outside the CDR3, the full variable domain is DGGITQSPKYLFRKEGQNVTLSCEQNLNHDAMYWYRQDPGQGLRLIYYSQIVNDFQKGDIAEGYSVSREKKESFPLTVTSAQKNPTAFYLCASSITAGVTGANVLTFGAGSRLTVL.

This clonotype was counted a few times. The chain employs TRBV6-1 and TRBJ1-1, with D hard to call. This CDR3 has 14 amino acids. CDR1 is MNHNS, CDR2 SASEGT, per germline. Trimming took off 8 bases at V and 0 bases at J, with 13 bases between the two ends. CDR3 residues: CASQVRVLNTEAFF. The DNA of the CDR3 is TGTGCCAGCCAAGTAAGGGTTTTGAACACTGAAGCTTTCTTT.

The CDR3 sequence is CASSSAGVRGNYEQYF. The CDR3, as DNA: TGTGCCAGCAGCTCCGCGGGTGTACGGGGGAACTACGAGCAGTACTTC. The chain uses TRBV7-8 and TRBJ2-7; a possible D gene is TRBD2 (6 bases). The CDR3 contains 16 residues. With 4 bases removed from V and 3 bases from J, the gap between germline ends came to 19 bases. Germline-derived CDR1 and CDR2 are SGHVS and FQNEAQ.

This clonotype was recorded a few times. CDR3 sequence (DNA): TGTGCCTGGAGGGGGGAACAACCGGGACAAACCCGCTATGGCTACACCTTC. It specifies CAWRGEQPGQTRYGYTF. This rearrangement joins TRBV30 to TRBJ1-2, with a possible D match to TRBD1 (6 bases). The length of the CDR3 is 17 residues. Trimming removed 3 bases from V and 4 bases from J, with 24 bases in between. The germline gives CDR1 GTSNPN, CDR2 SVGIG (reference sequence).

The chain joins TRBV28 to TRBJ2-7; D may correspond to TRBD1 or TRBD2 (6 bases each). The V gene lost 6 bases and the J gene lost 4 bases, with 22 bases spanning the gap. The CDR3 is 16 amino acids. Germline V gene data show CDR1 as MDHEN and CDR2 as SYDVKM. For the CDR3, the DNA is TGTGCCAGCAGCTTCGACAGGCAGCGGGCAGCTTACGAGCAGTACTTC. Translated, it gives CASSFDRQRAAYEQYF.

Regarding this clonotype: In this CDR3 the conserved last residue, phenylalanine or tryptophan, is missing, so a read error is likely. This chain links TRBV7-9 with TRBJ2-1; TRBD2 matches at 15 bases. The germline gives CDR1 SEHNR, CDR2 FQNEAQ (reference sequence). V trimming: 5 bases; J trimming: 7 bases; junction bases outside the gene matches: 6. The CDR3 runs 16 residues. CDR3 loop: CASSASGTSGRNEQFL. In DNA, the CDR3 is TGTGCCAGCAGCGCATCCGGGACTAGCGGGAGGAATGAGCAGTTCTTA.

There are a few counts of this clonotype. This chain joins TRBV2 and TRBJ1-6; 8 bases fit TRBD1. The CDR3 loop spans 15 amino acids. Losses at the gene ends were 4 bases for V and 10 bases for J; bases not matched to a gene: 9. CDR1 and CDR2 (germline): SNHLY, FYNNEI. The CDR3 region has the DNA TGTGCCAGCAGTGGCAAGACAGGGGTCGGATCACCCCTCCACTTT. Amino acids: CASSGKTGVGSPLHF.

This clonotype appeared many times. This chain links TRBV7-2 with TRBJ2-7, with 8 bases matching TRBD2. Germline loops: CDR1 SGHTA, CDR2 FQGNSA. The CDR3 spans 14 residues. Trimming cost V 3 bases and J 1 base; bases outside gene matches: 2. The CDR3 reads CASSFTGGSYEQYF. CDR3 DNA sequence: TGTGCCAGCAGCTTCACGGGAGGGTCCTACGAGCAGTACTTC.

In its sample, this clonotype was seen a few times. The genes are TRBV27 and TRBJ2-1; D remains ambiguous. Germline loops: CDR1 MNHEY, CDR2 SMNVEV (reference sequence). V gave up 8 bases and J gave up 12 bases, with 20 bases separating them. The CDR3 extends over 13 amino acids. The CDR3 region has the DNA TGTGCCAGCGCCCCGGCTAGTGGGATGGGGCAGTTCTTC. Its translation is CASAPASGMGQFF.

The sample holds a few counts of this clonotype. The gene calls are TRBV7-8 and TRBJ2-7, with TRBD2 matching over 8 bases. V lost 3 bases and J lost 6; bases outside the gene matches: 13. The CDR3 is made up of 16 amino acids. Germline assignment: CDR1 SGHVS and CDR2 FQNEAQ. CDR3: CASSFLAGPTAPEQYF. The CDR3 DNA reads as TGTGCCAGCAGCTTCCTAGCGGGCCCAACGGCCCCCGAGCAGTACTTC.

The rearrangement joins TRBV12-3 or TRBV12-4 to TRBJ1-1; D not resolved. The length of the CDR3 is 12 residues. V lost 5 bases and J lost 6, with 10 bases in between. This CDR3 reads CASSPSPSEAFF. DNA for the CDR3: TGTGCCAGCAGTCCCTCCCCTTCTGAAGCTTTCTTT.

J is TRBJ1-5 and V is TRBV20-1; 8 nucleotides align to TRBD1. The CDR3 has 12 amino acids. V was clipped by 6 bases and J by 8 bases; unmatched bases: 6. Per the germline V gene, CDR1 is DFQATT and CDR2 is SNEGSKA (reference sequence). Here the CDR3 DNA reads TGCAGTGCAGCGACAGGGGTCGAGCCCCAGCATTTT. It encodes CSAATGVEPQHF.

This clonotype was counted many times. The gene calls are TRBV7-2 and TRBJ2-3, with 8 bases matching TRBD2. Germline V lookup: CDR1 SGHTA, CDR2 FQGNSA. The CDR3 spans 15 residues. The trim removed 4 bases at V and 2 bases at J, leaving 5 bases unmatched. DNA for the CDR3: TGTGCCAGCAGCTCTCTAGCGGGCGCCACAGATACGCAGTATTTT. It is translated as CASSSLAGATDTQYF.

This clonotype was detected only a few times. The rearrangement uses TRBV7-8 and TRBJ2-5; TRBD2 agrees at 8 bases. CDR3 length: 21 residues. Trimming at V came to 0 bases and at J to 0 bases, leaving 18 bases not matched to a gene. Germline loops: CDR1 SGHVS, CDR2 FQNEAQ. CDR3 sequence: CASSLAGPGGRYTMYQETQYF. The CDR3 region has the DNA TGTGCCAGCAGCTTAGCGGGGCCTGGCGGGAGGTATACTATGTACCAAGAGACCCAGTACTTC.

V gene TRBV7-2 combines with J gene TRBJ2-4; tentatively, D is TRBD1 (5 bases). Germline CDR1 is SGHTA and CDR2 is FQGNSA. The ends were cut back, 5 bases at V and 8 bases at J, with 16 bases in the middle. The length of the CDR3 is 14 residues. This CDR3 is CASSRASGPDIQYF. The CDR3 coding sequence is TGTGCCAGCAGCCGCGCTTCAGGGCCGGACATTCAGTACTTC.

A few counts support this clonotype. V is TRBV15 and J is TRBJ1-6; tentative D call: TRBD1 (5 bases). The CDR3 has 15 amino acids. CDR1 and CDR2 (germline): LNHNV, YYDKDF (reference sequence). Trimming stripped 4 bases from V and 9 bases from J, with 16 bases between. In nucleotides, the CDR3 is TGTGCCACCAGCACAAAGGGCAGGGATATTTCACCCCTCCACTTT. It codes for CATSTKGRDISPLHF.

This clonotype has ten or more counts. The chain combines TRBV6-6 with TRBJ2-3, with TRBD2 matching 11 bases. This CDR3 has 15 residues. J was trimmed by 4 bases and V by 4 bases; bases with no gene match: 4. CDR1 is MNHNY and CDR2 is SVGAGI in the germline V gene (reference sequence). CDR3: CASSLLAGAADTQYF. The CDR3 DNA reads as TGTGCCAGCAGTTTACTAGCGGGGGCCGCAGATACGCAGTATTTT.

The CDR3 DNA reads TGTGCCAGTAGTATTTCCCTACAGGGATACACTGAAGCTTTCTTT. Amino acid sequence: CASSISLQGYTEAFF. This chain connects TRBV19 to TRBJ1-1; the D gene is possibly TRBD1 (6 bases). Trimming left V 3 bases short and J 3 bases short, with 14 bases between. The CDR3 sequence is 15 residues long. Germline-derived CDR1 and CDR2 are LNHDA and SQIVND (reference sequence).

This clonotype was seen a few times. This chain links TRBV29-1 with TRBJ1-4, with D possibly TRBD1 on 5 matching bases. Germline lookup yields CDR1 SQVTM and CDR2 ANQGSEA. CDR3 length: 13 residues. The germline V and J ends were trimmed by 3 bases and 7 bases, with 12 bases remaining between them. In DNA form, the CDR3 reads TGCAGCGTTGATGGGGGGGAGGTTGAAAAACTGTTTTTT. Encoded protein: CSVDGGEVEKLFF.

This rearrangement joins TRBV6-5 to TRBJ2-5; no definite D call. The CDR3 totals 12 residues. V was clipped by 4 bases and J by 5 bases, with 8 bases between them. Germline CDR1 MNHEY, CDR2 SVGAGI. CDR3 coding DNA: TGTGCCAGCAGTTCGGATTGGGAGACCCAGTACTTC. Protein sequence: CASSSDWETQYF.

CDR3 protein: CASSIVLFRDRAIYGYTF. For the CDR3, the DNA is TGTGCCAGTAGTATAGTGCTCTTCCGTGACAGGGCCATCTATGGCTACACCTTC. This chain joins TRBV19 and TRBJ1-2, with 7 nucleotides matching TRBD1. In germline, CDR1 is LNHDA, CDR2 SQIVND (reference sequence). This CDR3 has 18 residues. V dropped 1 base and J dropped 4; count of bases not matched to a gene: 15.

The V gene is TRBV7-8, the J gene TRBJ2-1, with D perhaps matching TRBD2 (5 bases). The V gene's germline CDR1 is SGHVS and CDR2 FQNEAQ. The CDR3 has 20 residues. Trimming cost V 5 bases and J 0 bases, with 26 bases left between them. The CDR3 region has the DNA TGTGCCAGCAGCCCATGGGTGGACTCGAAGGCCTTTAGCTCCTACAATGAGCAGTTCTTC. It encodes CASSPWVDSKAFSSYNEQFF.

Only a few counts were recorded for this clonotype. This chain joins TRBV6-4 and TRBJ1-2; D is uncertain. The V end lost 6 bases, the J end lost 7 bases, and 18 bases lay between the germline ends. This CDR3 is 14 amino acids long. The germline CDR1 and CDR2 sequences are MRHNA and SNTAGT. CDR3 in DNA: TGTGCCAGCAGCCCCGATAAGGGCGTCGGTGGCTACACCTTC. Its protein product is CASSPDKGVGGYTF.